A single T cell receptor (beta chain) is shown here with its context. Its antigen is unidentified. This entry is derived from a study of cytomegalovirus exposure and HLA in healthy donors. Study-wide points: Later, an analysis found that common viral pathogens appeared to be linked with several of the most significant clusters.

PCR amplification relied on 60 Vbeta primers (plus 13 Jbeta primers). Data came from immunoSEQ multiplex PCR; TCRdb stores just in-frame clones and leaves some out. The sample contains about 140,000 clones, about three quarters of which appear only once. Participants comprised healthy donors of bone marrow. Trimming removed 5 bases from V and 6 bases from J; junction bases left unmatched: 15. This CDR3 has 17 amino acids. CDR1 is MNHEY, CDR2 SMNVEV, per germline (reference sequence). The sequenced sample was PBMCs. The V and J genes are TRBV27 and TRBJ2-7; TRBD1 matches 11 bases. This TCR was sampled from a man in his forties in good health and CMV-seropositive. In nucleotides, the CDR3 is TGTGCCAGCAGTGCAACGACGTATGGGACAGGGGGAATCGAGCAGTACTTC. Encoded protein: CASSATTYGTGGIEQYF.